This T cell receptor beta chain was captured in a study of T cell repertoires in cytomegalovirus infection. Across the whole study: Carrying CMV and the relevant HLA type showed in public TCR beta signatures.

This clonotype was recorded many times. Its target is not known. Findings and caveats of the study: Accumulated public TCR beta family frequency recognized individuals carrying CMV together with the relevant HLA.

TCRdb re-called the reads through MiXCR, storing one row per CDR3 protein. The sample lists roughly 990,000 distinct CDR3 sequences, roughly 30% occurring once. V gave up 0 bases and J gave up 2 bases; unmatched junction bases: 1. This CDR3 spans 14 amino acids. CDR1 is SGHVS, CDR2 FQNEAQ, per germline. This TCR derives from a human donor in good health (CMV status not recorded). Some clones in this sample may be carry-over from other donors' samples. The chain carries TRBV7-8 and TRBJ2-7; 7 bases line up with TRBD1. The sequences come from cultured CD8+ T cells from PBMCs, collected from culture after CMV antigen stimulation. This chain's CDR3 is CASSLAGQTYEQYV. The CDR3 DNA reads TGTGCCAGCAGCTTAGCGGGACAGACCTACGAGCAGTACGTC.